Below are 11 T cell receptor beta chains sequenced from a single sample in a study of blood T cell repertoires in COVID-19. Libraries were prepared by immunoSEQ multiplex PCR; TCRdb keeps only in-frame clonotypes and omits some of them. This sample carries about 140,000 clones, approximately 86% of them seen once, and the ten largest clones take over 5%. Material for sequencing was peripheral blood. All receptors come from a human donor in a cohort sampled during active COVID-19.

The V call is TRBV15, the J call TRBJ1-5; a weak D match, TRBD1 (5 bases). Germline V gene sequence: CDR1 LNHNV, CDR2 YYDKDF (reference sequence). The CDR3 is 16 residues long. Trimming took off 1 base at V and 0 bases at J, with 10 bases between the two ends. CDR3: CATSRGTPYSNQPQHF. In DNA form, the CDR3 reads TGTGCCACCAGCAGAGGGACACCGTATAGCAATCAGCCCCAGCATTTT.

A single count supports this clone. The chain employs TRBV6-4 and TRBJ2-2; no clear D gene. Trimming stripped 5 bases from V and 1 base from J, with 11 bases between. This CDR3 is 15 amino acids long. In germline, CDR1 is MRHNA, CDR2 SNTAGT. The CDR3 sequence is CASSHDAENTGELFF. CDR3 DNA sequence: TGTGCCAGCAGTCATGATGCAGAGAACACCGGGGAGCTGTTTTTT.

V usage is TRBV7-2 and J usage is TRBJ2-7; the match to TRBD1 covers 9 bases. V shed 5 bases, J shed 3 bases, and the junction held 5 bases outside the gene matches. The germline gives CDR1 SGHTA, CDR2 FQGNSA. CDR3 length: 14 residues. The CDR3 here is CASSEGQGLYEQYF. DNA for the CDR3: TGTGCCAGCAGCGAGGGACAGGGACTCTACGAGCAGTACTTC.

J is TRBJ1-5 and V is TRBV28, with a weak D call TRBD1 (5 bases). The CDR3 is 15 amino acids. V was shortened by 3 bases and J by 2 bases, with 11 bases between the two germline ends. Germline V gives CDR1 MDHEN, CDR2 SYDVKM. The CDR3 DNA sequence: TGTGCCAGCAGTTTCGTTTGGGGGGGCAATCAGCCCCAGCATTTT. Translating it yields CASSFVWGGNQPQHF.

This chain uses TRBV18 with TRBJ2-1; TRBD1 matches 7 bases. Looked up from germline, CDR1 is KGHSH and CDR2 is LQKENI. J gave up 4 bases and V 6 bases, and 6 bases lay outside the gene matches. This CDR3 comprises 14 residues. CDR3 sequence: CASSRGQEYNEQFF. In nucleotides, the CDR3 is TGTGCCAGCTCCCGTGGACAGGAGTACAATGAGCAGTTCTTC. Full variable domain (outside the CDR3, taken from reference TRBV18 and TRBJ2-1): NAGVMQNPRHLVRRRGQEARLRCSPMKGHSHVYWYRQLPEEGLKFMVYLQKENIIDESGMPKERFSAEFPKEGPSILRIQQVVRGDSAAYFCASSRGQEYNEQFFGPGTRLTVL.

The DNA for the CDR3 is TGTGCCAGTAGTCCTAGACGGGGGGCCGTACCCTACGAGCAGTACTTC. It codes for CASSPRRGAVPYEQYF. The J gene is TRBJ2-7, the V gene TRBV19; a weak D match, TRBD2 (7 bases). Trimming removed 5 bases from V and 2 bases from J, with 19 bases in between. There are 16 residues in the CDR3. Germline CDR1 is LNHDA and CDR2 is SQIVND (reference sequence).

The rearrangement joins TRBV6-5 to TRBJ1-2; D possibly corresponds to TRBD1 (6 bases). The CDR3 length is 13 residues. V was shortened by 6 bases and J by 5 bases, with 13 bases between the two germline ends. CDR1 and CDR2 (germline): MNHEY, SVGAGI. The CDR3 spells CASSSDSFYGYTF. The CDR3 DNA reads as TGTGCCAGCAGCTCGGACAGCTTTTATGGCTACACCTTC.

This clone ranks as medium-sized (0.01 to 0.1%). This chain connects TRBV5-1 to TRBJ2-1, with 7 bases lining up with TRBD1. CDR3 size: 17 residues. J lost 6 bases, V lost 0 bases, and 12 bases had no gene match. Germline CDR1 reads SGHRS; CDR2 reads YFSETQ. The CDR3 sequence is CASSLAQSGTAPNEQFF. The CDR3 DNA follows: TGCGCCAGCAGCTTGGCACAATCCGGGACAGCACCCAATGAGCAGTTCTTC.

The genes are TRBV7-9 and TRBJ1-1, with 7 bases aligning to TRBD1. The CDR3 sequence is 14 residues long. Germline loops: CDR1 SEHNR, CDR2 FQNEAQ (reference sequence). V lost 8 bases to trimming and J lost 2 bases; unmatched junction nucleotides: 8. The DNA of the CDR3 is TGTGCCAGCTTTAAGGGGACAGCTAACACTGAAGCTTTCTTT. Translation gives CASFKGTANTEAFF.

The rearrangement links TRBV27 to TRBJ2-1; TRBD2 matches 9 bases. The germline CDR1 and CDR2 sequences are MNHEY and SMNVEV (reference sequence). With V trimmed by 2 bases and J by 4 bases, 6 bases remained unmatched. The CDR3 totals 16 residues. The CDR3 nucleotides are TGTGCCAGCAGTTTAGATCCTAGCGGGAAATACAATGAGCAGTTCTTC. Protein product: CASSLDPSGKYNEQFF.

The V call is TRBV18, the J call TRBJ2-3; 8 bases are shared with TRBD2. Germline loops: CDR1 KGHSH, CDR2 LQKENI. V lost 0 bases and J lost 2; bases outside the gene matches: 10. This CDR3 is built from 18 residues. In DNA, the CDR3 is TGTGCCAGCTCACCACCGATAAGGCTAGCGGGTGACACAGATACGCAGTATTTT. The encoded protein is CASSPPIRLAGDTDTQYF.